What follows is one T cell receptor beta chain and its context. This CDR3 is built from 13 residues. In germline, CDR1 is SGHTA, CDR2 FQGTGA. V was clipped by 6 bases and J by 7 bases, with 13 bases between them. The data derive from a study of technical replicates of blood from four donors. The protocol was immunoSEQ multiplex PCR, while the TCRdb copy is restricted to in-frame clones and leaves out a portion. This sample has some 80,000 clones; 94% occur once, and the top ten carry less than 0.4%. This sequence was found in a human donor in good health. This chain joins TRBV7-3 and TRBJ2-1; TRBD1 is a possible D gene (5 bases). Specimen: T cells isolated from PBMCs. In nucleotides, the CDR3 is TGTGCCAGCAGTGCAGGGCCAGGGAATGAGCAGTTCTTC. As protein: CASSAGPGNEQFF.